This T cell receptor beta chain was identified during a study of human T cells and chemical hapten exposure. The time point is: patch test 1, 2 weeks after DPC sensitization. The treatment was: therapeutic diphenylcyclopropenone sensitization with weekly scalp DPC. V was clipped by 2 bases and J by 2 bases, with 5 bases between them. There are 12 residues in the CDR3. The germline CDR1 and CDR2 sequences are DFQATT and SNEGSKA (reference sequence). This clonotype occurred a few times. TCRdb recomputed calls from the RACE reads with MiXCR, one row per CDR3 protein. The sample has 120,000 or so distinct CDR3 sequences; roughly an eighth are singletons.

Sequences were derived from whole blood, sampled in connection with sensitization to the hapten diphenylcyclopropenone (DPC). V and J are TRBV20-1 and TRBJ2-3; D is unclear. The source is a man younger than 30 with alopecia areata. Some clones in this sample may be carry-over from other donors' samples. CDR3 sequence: CSARQDTDTQYF. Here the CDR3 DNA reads TGCAGTGCTAGACAGGACACAGATACGCAGTATTTT.